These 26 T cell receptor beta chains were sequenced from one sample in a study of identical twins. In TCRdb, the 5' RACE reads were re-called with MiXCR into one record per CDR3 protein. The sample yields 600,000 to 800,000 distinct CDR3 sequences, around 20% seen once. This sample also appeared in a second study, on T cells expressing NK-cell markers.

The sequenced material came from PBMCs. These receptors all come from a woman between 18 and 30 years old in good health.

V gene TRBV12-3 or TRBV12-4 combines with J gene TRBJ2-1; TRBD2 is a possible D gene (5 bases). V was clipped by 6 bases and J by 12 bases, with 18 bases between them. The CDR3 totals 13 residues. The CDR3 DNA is TGTGCCAGCAGCTACGGACTCCTTCAAGGGCAGTTCTTC. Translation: CASSYGLLQGQFF.

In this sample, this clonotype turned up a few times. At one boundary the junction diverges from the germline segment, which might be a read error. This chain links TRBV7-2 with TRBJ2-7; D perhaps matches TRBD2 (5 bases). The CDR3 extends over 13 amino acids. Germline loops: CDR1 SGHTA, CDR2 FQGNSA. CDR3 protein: CASSLAEAYEQYF. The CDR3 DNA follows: TGTGCCAGCAGCCTAGCAGAAGCCTACGAGCAGTACTTC.

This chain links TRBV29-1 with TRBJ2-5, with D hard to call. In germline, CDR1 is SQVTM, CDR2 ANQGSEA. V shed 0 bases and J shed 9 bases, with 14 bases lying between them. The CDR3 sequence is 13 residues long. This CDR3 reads CSVEEGSYVSQYF. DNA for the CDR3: TGCAGCGTTGAAGAGGGCAGTTATGTGTCCCAGTACTTC.

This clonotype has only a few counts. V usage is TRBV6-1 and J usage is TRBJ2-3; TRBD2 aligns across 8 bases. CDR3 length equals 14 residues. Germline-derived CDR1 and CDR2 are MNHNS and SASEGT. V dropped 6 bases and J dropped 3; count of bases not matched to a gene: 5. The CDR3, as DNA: TGTGCCAGCAGAAGGGAGCGGGGGACAGATACGCAGTATTTT. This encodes CASRRERGTDTQYF.

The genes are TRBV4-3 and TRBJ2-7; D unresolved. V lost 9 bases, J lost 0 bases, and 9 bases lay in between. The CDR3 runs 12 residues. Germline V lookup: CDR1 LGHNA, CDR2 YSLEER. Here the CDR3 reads CARTESSYEQYF. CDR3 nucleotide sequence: TGCGCCAGGACTGAAAGCTCCTACGAGCAGTACTTC.

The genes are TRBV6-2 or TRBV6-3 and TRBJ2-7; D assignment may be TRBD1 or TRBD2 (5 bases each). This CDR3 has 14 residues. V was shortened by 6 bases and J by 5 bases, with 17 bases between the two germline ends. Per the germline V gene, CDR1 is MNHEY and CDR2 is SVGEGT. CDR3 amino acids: CASSRDRPLNEQYF. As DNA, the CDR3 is TGTGCCAGCAGCCGGGACCGACCCCTTAACGAGCAGTACTTC.

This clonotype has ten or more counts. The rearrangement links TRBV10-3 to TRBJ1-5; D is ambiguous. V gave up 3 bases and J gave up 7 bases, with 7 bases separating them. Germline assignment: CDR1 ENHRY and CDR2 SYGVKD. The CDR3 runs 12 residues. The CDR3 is CAISDGGQPQHF. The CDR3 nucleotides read TGTGCCATCAGTGACGGCGGCCAGCCCCAGCATTTT.

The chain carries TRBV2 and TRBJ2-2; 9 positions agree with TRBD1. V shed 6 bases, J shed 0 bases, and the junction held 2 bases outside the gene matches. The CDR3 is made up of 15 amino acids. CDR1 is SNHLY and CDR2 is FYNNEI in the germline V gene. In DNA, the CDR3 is TGTGCCAGCAGAGGGGACAGGGCGAACACCGGGGAGCTGTTTTTT. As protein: CASRGDRANTGELFF.

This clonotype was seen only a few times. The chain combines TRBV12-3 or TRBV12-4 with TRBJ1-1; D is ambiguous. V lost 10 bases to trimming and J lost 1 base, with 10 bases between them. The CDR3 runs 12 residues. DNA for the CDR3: TGTGCCACCGGGTTTGCGAACACTGAAGCTTTCTTT. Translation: CATGFANTEAFF.

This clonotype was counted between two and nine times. DNA of the CDR3: TGTGCCAGCATCCTAGCGGGGGGCCGCGGAGGTACGCAGTATTTT. Translating it yields CASILAGGRGGTQYF. V gene TRBV11-3 combines with J gene TRBJ2-3, with 11 bases lining up with TRBD2. Trimming removed 7 bases from V and 8 bases from J; junction bases left unmatched: 11. Germline V gene lookup returns CDR1 SGHNT and CDR2 YENEEA. The CDR3 is 15 residues long.

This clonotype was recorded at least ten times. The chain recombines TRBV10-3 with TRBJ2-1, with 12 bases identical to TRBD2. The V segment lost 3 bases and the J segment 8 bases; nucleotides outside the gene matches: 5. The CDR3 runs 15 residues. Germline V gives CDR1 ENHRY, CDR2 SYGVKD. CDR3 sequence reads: CAISDSTSGSHEQFF. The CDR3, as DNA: TGTGCCATCAGTGACTCGACTAGCGGGAGCCATGAGCAGTTCTTC.

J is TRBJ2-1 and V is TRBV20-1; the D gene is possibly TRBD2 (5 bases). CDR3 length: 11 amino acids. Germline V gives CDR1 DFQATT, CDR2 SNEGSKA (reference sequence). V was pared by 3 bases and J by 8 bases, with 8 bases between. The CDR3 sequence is CSASRRDEQFF. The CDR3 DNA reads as TGCAGTGCTAGTCGGCGGGATGAGCAGTTCTTC.

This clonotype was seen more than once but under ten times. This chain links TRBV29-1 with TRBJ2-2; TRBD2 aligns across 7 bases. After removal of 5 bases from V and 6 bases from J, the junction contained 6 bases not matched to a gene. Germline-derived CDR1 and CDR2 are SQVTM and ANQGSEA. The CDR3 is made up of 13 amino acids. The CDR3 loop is CSVHGEGPGELFF. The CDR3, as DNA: TGCAGCGTTCACGGGGAGGGTCCCGGGGAGCTGTTTTTT.

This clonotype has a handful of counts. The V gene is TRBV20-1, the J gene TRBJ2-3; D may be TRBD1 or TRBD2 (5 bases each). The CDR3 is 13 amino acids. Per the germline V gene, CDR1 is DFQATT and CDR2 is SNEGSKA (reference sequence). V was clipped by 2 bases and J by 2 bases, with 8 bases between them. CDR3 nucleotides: TGCAGTGCTAGACGGGGCAACACAGATACGCAGTATTTT. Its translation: CSARRGNTDTQYF.

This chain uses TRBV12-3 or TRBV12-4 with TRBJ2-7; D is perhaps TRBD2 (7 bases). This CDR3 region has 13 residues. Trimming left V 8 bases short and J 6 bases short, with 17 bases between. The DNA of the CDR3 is TGTGCCAGCGGGAACACGGGGGGCGCCGAGCAGTACTTC. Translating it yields CASGNTGGAEQYF.

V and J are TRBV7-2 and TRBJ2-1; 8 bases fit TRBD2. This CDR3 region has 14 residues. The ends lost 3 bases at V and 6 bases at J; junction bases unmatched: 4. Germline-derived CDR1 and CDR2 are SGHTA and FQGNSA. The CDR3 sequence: CASSLRLAINEQFF. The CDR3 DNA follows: TGTGCCAGCAGCTTGAGACTAGCGATCAATGAGCAGTTCTTC. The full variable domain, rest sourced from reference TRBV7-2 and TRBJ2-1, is GAGVSQSPSNKVTEKGKDVELRCDPISGHTALYWYRQSLGQGLEFLIYFQGNSAPDKSGLPSDRFSAERTGGSVSTLTIQRTQQEDSAVYLCASSLRLAINEQFFGPGTRLTVL.

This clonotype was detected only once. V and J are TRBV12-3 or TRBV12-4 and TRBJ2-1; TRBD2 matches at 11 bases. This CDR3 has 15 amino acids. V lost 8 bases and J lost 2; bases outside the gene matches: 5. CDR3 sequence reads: CASRASGGPYNEQFF. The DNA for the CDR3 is TGTGCCAGCCGCGCTAGCGGGGGGCCCTACAATGAGCAGTTCTTC.

For the CDR3, the DNA is TGCAGTGCTAGAGATTCGGCGGGGCGACTCTTCGAGCAGTACTTC. Translated: CSARDSAGRLFEQYF. The rearrangement joins TRBV20-1 to TRBJ2-7, with D possibly TRBD2 on 6 matching bases. V was shortened by 0 bases and J by 6 bases, with 18 bases between the two germline ends. The CDR3 consists of 15 residues. Per the germline V gene, CDR1 is DFQATT and CDR2 is SNEGSKA (reference sequence).

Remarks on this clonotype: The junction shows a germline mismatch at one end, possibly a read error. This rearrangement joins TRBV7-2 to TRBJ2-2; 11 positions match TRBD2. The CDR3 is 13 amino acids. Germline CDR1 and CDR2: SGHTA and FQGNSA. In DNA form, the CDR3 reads TGTGCCAGCAGCTTCGCGCTAGCGGGGGGGCTGTTTTTT. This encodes CASSFALAGGLFF.

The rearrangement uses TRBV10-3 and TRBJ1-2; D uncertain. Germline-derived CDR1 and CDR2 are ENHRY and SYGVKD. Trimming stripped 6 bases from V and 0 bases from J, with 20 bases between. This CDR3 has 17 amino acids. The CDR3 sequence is CAISPGSRMGTNYGYTF. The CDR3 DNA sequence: TGTGCCATCAGCCCTGGGTCCCGTATGGGGACTAACTATGGCTACACCTTC.

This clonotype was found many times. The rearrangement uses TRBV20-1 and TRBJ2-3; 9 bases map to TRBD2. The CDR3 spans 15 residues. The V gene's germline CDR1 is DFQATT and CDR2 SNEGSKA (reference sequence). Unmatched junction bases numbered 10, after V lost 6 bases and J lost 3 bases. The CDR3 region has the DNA TGCAGTGCGGACGAGCGGGAGGAAGGGACAGATACGCAGTATTTT. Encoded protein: CSADEREEGTDTQYF.

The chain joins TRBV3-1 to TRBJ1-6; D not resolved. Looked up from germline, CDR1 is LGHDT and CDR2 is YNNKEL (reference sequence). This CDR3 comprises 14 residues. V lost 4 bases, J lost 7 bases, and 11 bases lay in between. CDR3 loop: CASSRREQNSPLHF. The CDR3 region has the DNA TGTGCCAGCAGCCGCCGCGAACAGAATTCACCCCTCCACTTT. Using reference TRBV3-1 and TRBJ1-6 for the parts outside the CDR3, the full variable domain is DTAVSQTPKYLVTQMGNDKSIKCEQNLGHDTMYWYKQDSKKFLKIMFSYNNKELIINETVPNRFSPKSPDKAHLNLHINSLELGDSAVYFCASSRREQNSPLHFGNGTRLTVT.

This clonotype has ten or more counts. CDR3 bases: TGTGCCAGCAGACGATATCCCGGGACAGACAATGAGCAGTTCTTC. Translation: CASRRYPGTDNEQFF. The chain carries TRBV7-8 and TRBJ2-1; 7 bases agree with TRBD1. Germline V gives CDR1 SGHVS, CDR2 FQNEAQ. J was trimmed by 5 bases and V by 6 bases; bases with no gene match: 10. The CDR3 length is 15 residues.

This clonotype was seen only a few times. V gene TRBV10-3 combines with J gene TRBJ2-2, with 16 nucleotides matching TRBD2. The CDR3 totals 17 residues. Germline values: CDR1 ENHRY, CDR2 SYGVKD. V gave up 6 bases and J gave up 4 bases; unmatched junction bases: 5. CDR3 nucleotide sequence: TGTGCCATCAGCCCGGGACTAGCGGGAGGGACCACCGGGGAGCTGTTTTTT. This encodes CAISPGLAGGTTGELFF.

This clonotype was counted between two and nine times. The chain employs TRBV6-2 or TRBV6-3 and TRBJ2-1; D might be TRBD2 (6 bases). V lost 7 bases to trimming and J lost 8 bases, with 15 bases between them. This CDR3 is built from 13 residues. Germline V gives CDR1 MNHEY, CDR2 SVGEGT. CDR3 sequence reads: CASTNRGWDEQFF. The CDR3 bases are TGTGCCAGCACCAACCGGGGGTGGGATGAGCAGTTCTTC.

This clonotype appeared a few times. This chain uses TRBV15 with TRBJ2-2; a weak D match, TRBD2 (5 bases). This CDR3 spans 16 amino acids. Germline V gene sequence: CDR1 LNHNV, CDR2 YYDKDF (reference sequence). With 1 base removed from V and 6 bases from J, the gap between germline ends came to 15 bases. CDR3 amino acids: CATSRGSEYPSGELFF. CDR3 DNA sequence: TGTGCCACCAGCAGAGGTAGCGAGTACCCATCCGGGGAGCTGTTTTTT.